These 19 T cell receptor beta chains were all obtained from the same sample, sequenced in a study of blood T cell repertoires in COVID-19. Sequencing was performed with immunoSEQ multiplex PCR; in TCRdb, only in-frame clones are kept and a portion is missing. The repertoire includes approximately 260,000 clones, about nine tenths of them detected once, and around 1.2% sits in the top ten. Specimen: PBMCs or T cells enriched from blood (not recorded which). These receptors originate from a woman aged 40 to 55 with acute COVID-19.

The genes are TRBV5-1 and TRBJ1-1; 12 positions match TRBD1. V was clipped by 4 bases and J by 4 bases; unmatched bases: 5. The germline CDR1 and CDR2 sequences are SGHRS and YFSETQ. CDR3 size: 15 residues. This CDR3 is CASSARDRGPTEAFF. The CDR3 coding sequence is TGCGCCAGCAGCGCCCGGGACAGGGGGCCCACTGAAGCTTTCTTT.

The CDR3 DNA sequence: TGCGCCAGCAGCTTGGAGAGCTCCTACAATGAGCAGTTCTTC. It encodes CASSLESSYNEQFF. The chain is built from TRBV5-1 and TRBJ2-1; D is unresolved. This CDR3 contains 14 residues. V was pared by 0 bases and J by 0 bases, with 4 bases between. Germline-derived CDR1 and CDR2 are SGHRS and YFSETQ.

This rearrangement joins TRBV27 to TRBJ2-7, with 7 bases fitting TRBD2. J was trimmed by 2 bases and V by 6 bases; bases with no gene match: 7. The length of the CDR3 is 14 residues. CDR1 and CDR2 from the germline V gene are MNHEY and SMNVEV (reference sequence). CDR3: CASSPGTTPYEQYF. The CDR3 DNA reads as TGTGCCAGCAGCCCCGGGACTACTCCCTACGAGCAGTACTTC.

The gene calls are TRBV7-9 and TRBJ1-3; TRBD1 might be the D (5 bases). CDR1 is SEHNR and CDR2 is FQNEAQ in the germline V gene (reference sequence). Trimming left V 5 bases short and J 6 bases short, with 14 bases between. The CDR3 covers 14 residues. CDR3 sequence reads: CASSLSKGLNTIYF. The CDR3 DNA follows: TGTGCCAGCAGCCTCTCGAAGGGGCTAAACACCATATATTTT.

The V gene is TRBV19, the J gene TRBJ1-4; 7 bases line up with TRBD1. Germline assignment: CDR1 LNHDA and CDR2 SQIVND (reference sequence). This CDR3 region has 15 residues. The V and J ends lost 1 base and 5 bases, in that order; junction bases with no gene match: 4. CDR3 coding DNA: TGTGCCAGTAGTATAGCTCCCAGGGGGAATGAAAAACTGTTTTTT. It translates to CASSIAPRGNEKLFF.

This chain uses TRBV20-1 with TRBJ2-3, with 8 nucleotides matching TRBD1. This CDR3 spans 14 amino acids. Trimming at V came to 3 bases and at J to 1 base, leaving 3 bases not matched to a gene. The germline CDR1 and CDR2 sequences are DFQATT and SNEGSKA (reference sequence). The CDR3 sequence is CSASSDRGTDTQYF. CDR3 coding DNA: TGCAGTGCTAGTTCGGACAGGGGCACAGATACGCAGTATTTT.

The V and J genes are TRBV5-1 and TRBJ1-1; maybe TRBD1 (6 bases). This CDR3 has 16 amino acids. Germline V lookup: CDR1 SGHRS, CDR2 YFSETQ. The germline V and J ends were trimmed by 2 bases and 2 bases, with 16 bases remaining between them. The CDR3 DNA is TGCGCCAGCAGCTTAGGGGCACAGGGAGTCAACACTGAAGCTTTCTTT. This translates into CASSLGAQGVNTEAFF.

CDR3 sequence reads: CASSLGSGQGGETQYF. As DNA, the CDR3 is TGTGCCAGCAGCTTGGGATCTGGGCAGGGAGGGGAGACCCAGTACTTC. This chain links TRBV5-4 with TRBJ2-5; 7 nucleotides align to TRBD2. CDR1 is SGHNT and CDR2 is YYREEE in the germline V gene (reference sequence). V lost 0 bases to trimming and J lost 5 bases; unmatched junction nucleotides: 10. This CDR3 contains 16 residues.

The chain couples TRBV5-4 to TRBJ2-5; 7 nucleotides match TRBD2. The CDR3 loop spans 16 amino acids. Germline V CDR1 and CDR2: SGHNT, YYREEE (reference sequence). The J segment lost 1 base and the V segment lost 6 bases, leaving 12 bases of the junction unmatched. The CDR3 bases are TGTGCCAGCAAAAAAGGGGAGGGTCGTGGCCAAGAGACCCAGTACTTC. As protein: CASKKGEGRGQETQYF.

The chain recombines TRBV21-1 with TRBJ2-2; whether TRBD2, the table's D call, matches the DNA was not checked. TRBV21-1 is a recognized pseudogene. The CDR3 totals 19 residues. CDR3 nucleotide sequence: TGTGCCAGCAGCAAAATAGGTAGCGGGAGGGCCTTTTGGACCGGGGAGCTGTTTTTT. Encoded protein: CASSKIGSGRAFWTGELFF.

This clone has more than one count but fewer than ten. The gene calls are TRBV30 and TRBJ2-3; 10 bases match TRBD2. V lost 1 base, J lost 1 base, and 2 bases stayed unmatched. In germline, CDR1 is GTSNPN, CDR2 SVGIG (reference sequence). This CDR3 has 15 residues. The CDR3: CAWSALAGGTDTQYF. Written as DNA, the CDR3 is TGTGCCTGGAGTGCGCTAGCGGGAGGCACAGATACGCAGTATTTT.

The chain has TRBV4-1 and TRBJ1-1; 8 bases are a match to TRBD1. This CDR3 contains 17 residues. CDR1 is MGHRA, CDR2 YSYEKL, per germline. With 4 bases clipped from V and 0 bases from J, the junction kept 10 bases outside the gene matches. CDR3 amino acids: CASSRVKRGQVNTEAFF. The CDR3 coding sequence is TGCGCCAGCAGCCGAGTTAAACGGGGACAGGTGAACACTGAAGCTTTCTTT.

V usage is TRBV11-3 and J usage is TRBJ1-4; 7 bases align to TRBD1. The ends lost 5 bases at V and 6 bases at J; junction bases unmatched: 9. The germline V gene has CDR1 SGHNT and CDR2 YENEEA. The CDR3 consists of 15 residues. The CDR3, as DNA: TGTGCCAGCAGCGGACGACAGGGTTGGGATGAAAAACTGTTTTTT. Protein product: CASSGRQGWDEKLFF.

The V gene is TRBV7-2, the J gene TRBJ1-6, with 11 positions matching TRBD1. J lost 7 bases, V lost 5 bases, and 4 bases had no gene match. The CDR3 has 15 residues. Per germline, CDR1 SGHTA and CDR2 FQGNSA. CDR3 coding DNA: TGTGCCAGCAGCAGAGGACAGGGGGCCAATTCACCCCTCCACTTT. Its translation: CASSRGQGANSPLHF.

The chain employs TRBV13 and TRBJ1-1, with 7 bases fitting TRBD1. Germline V CDR1 and CDR2: PRHDT, FYEKMQ (reference sequence). The CDR3 totals 14 residues. With 5 bases clipped from V and 11 bases from J, the junction kept 14 bases outside the gene matches. DNA for the CDR3: TGTGCCAGCAGCCCACAAACAGGGGCCGCGTGGGCTTTCTTT. This translates into CASSPQTGAAWAFF.

The chain employs TRBV24-1 and TRBJ2-1, with D possibly TRBD1 on 6 matching bases. The length of the CDR3 is 19 residues. Germline lookup yields CDR1 KGHDR and CDR2 SFDVKD. The germline V and J ends were trimmed by 1 base and 0 bases, with 18 bases remaining between them. Written as DNA, the CDR3 is TGTGCCACCAGTGATTTAAGAATAGGGACAAGGAGCTCCTACAATGAGCAGTTCTTC. Translation gives CATSDLRIGTRSSYNEQFF.

This chain uses TRBV19 with TRBJ1-2, with 8 bases identical to TRBD1. CDR3 length equals 14 residues. V dropped 6 bases and J dropped 6; count of bases not matched to a gene: 9. Germline CDR1 is LNHDA and CDR2 is SQIVND (reference sequence). The CDR3 sequence: CASRKQQGVHGYTF. The CDR3 DNA reads as TGTGCCAGTAGAAAACAACAGGGGGTCCATGGCTACACCTTC.

This clone was observed once. The rearrangement joins TRBV7-2 to TRBJ2-3, with TRBD2 matching 10 bases. This CDR3 has 15 amino acids. Germline V gene sequence: CDR1 SGHTA, CDR2 FQGNSA. V lost 3 bases, J lost 6 bases, and 6 bases stayed unmatched. The CDR3 region is CASSFLPSGSDTQYF. CDR3 sequence (DNA): TGTGCCAGCAGCTTTCTCCCTAGCGGGAGCGATACGCAGTATTTT. The full variable domain, completed using reference TRBV7-2 and TRBJ2-3, is GAGVSQSPSNKVTEKGKDVELRCDPISGHTALYWYRQSLGQGLEFLIYFQGNSAPDKSGLPSDRFSAERTGGSVSTLTIQRTQQEDSAVYLCASSFLPSGSDTQYFGPGTRLTVL.

V gene TRBV6-5 combines with J gene TRBJ2-7; tentatively, D is TRBD1 (6 bases). The germline CDR1 and CDR2 sequences are MNHEY and SVGAGI. The CDR3 loop spans 14 amino acids. V was trimmed by 2 bases and J by 2 bases, leaving 10 bases between them. This CDR3 reads CASSYGGGPYEQYF. CDR3 nucleotides: TGTGCCAGCAGTTACGGGGGCGGCCCCTACGAGCAGTACTTC.